This T cell receptor (beta chain) stems from a study of cytomegalovirus exposure and HLA in healthy donors. Study-wide results and caveats: The study listed some 160 cytomegalovirus-associated TCR beta chains.

Vbeta (60) and Jbeta (13) primers were used in the PCR. TCRdb keeps only in-frame clones here, not all; method: immunoSEQ multiplex PCR. The sample lists about 200,000 clones, about three quarters occurring once. V was pared by 0 bases and J by 4 bases, with 4 bases between. The germline V gene has CDR1 LGHNA and CDR2 YSLEER. The CDR3 is 13 residues long. Healthy bone marrow donors made up the donor group. This clone was detected once. What it binds is unknown. This TCR was sampled from a middle-aged woman in good health and CMV-seronegative. The specimen sequenced was PBMCs. The gene calls are TRBV4-3 and TRBJ1-5; unclear D gene. The CDR3 is CASSQEANQPQHF. The CDR3 DNA reads TGCGCCAGCAGCCAAGAAGCGAATCAGCCCCAGCATTTT.